This T cell receptor (beta chain) was sequenced during a study of blood T cell repertoires in COVID-19. This CDR3 has 15 residues. The J segment lost 9 bases and the V segment lost 3 bases, leaving 12 bases of the junction unmatched. CDR1 and CDR2 from the germline V gene are SGHKS and YYEKEE (reference sequence). Measured with immunoSEQ multiplex PCR; TCRdb has only the in-frame clones, and not every one. Here the sample spans roughly 280,000 clones, 70% to 90% being singletons. The clonotype comes from a woman aged 65 to 85 with acute or convalescent COVID-19. Sequenced sample: peripheral blood. The J gene is TRBJ1-5, the V gene TRBV5-5; TRBD1 matches 7 bases. In DNA form, the CDR3 reads TGTGCCAGCAGCTCCGTGGCAGGGGGTATGGCGCCCCAGCATTTT. Its protein is CASSSVAGGMAPQHF.